A selection of T cell receptor beta chains follows, all from one sample in a study of blood T cells in healthy people across ages. MiXCR, run by TCRdb on the 5' RACE reads, gives a single entry per CDR3 protein. The sample includes approximately 960,000 distinct CDR3 sequences, roughly 28% of them seen just once. This same sample was also part of a study on T cells of mothers and their children.

The sequenced sample consisted of blood. The receptors stem from a woman in her thirties or forties in good health. CDR3s include the opening cysteine and the closing phenylalanine or tryptophan. Size tells how often a clone was seen (once, few, many) or the class of an expanded clone, and some rows leave it out.

size	V	CDR3
-	TRBV5-6	CASSLIQDLNEQFF
-	TRBV28	CASSSIFRGPNEKLFF
-	TRBV20-1	CSASLSSGRTDTQYF
-	TRBV28	CASSFPAATEAFF
-	TRBV9	CASSVTGLGDEQFF
few	TRBV7-9	CASSPDRGVQPQHF
-	TRBV28	CASSLSPGGADEQYF
few	TRBV6-2/TRBV6-3	CASSNGGLVYEQYF
-	TRBV28	CASSLRTSGGAHEQFF
many	TRBV28	CASSSQGDYEQYF
-	TRBV7-2	CASSSRVLIVEQYF
-	TRBV7-2	CASSFRVAGAYNEQFF
few	TRBV13	CASSLRGLTTDTQYF
few	TRBV4-1	CASSPPSGEQFF
few	TRBV5-6	CASNKPGLADDYEQYF
few	TRBV29-1	CSVESLGELFF
few	TRBV10-3	CAISDLEGTEAFF
-	TRBV2	CASSDRGRIYEQYF
once	TRBV29-1	CSVLEGAGTEAFF
-	TRBV28	CASRLTTGPQYF
few	TRBV20-1	CSARWSRGMNTEAFF
few	TRBV20-1	CSAKQTSRSYNEQFF
many	TRBV7-6	CASSSGTEFYSNQPQHF
-	TRBV20-1	CSARGQGVIYEQYF
-	TRBV6-6	CASSYGQGNEAFF
-	TRBV6-1	CATSGLSYEQYF
-	TRBV12-3/TRBV12-4	CASRASTNEKLFF
once	TRBV5-6	CASRDAVARGRNTEAFF
-	TRBV6-1	CASSAATGEYDTDTQYF
-	TRBV7-9	CASSLKEGGGTEAFF
many	TRBV20-1	CSARFNRGPGETQYF
few	TRBV7-9	CASSLGTGDAKAFF
many	TRBV15	CATSRDWVYEQYF
-	TRBV9	CASSVARGREEKLFF
few	TRBV28	CASQGGLDIQYF
few	TRBV3-1	CASSQDVGPTDTQYF
-	TRBV6-2/TRBV6-3	CAPAVDEQFF
few	TRBV18	CASSGAGGDGYTF
few	TRBV6-6	CASSQRPTVDTQYF
-	TRBV4-2	CASSQDEGWGQPRHF
few	TRBV7-3	CASSLMASGADTQYF
many	TRBV12-3/TRBV12-4	CASSLRQGENTEAFF
-	TRBV7-6	CASSLFRGRKGNQPQHF
few	TRBV21-1	CASSKSGCSRPTYEQYF
few	TRBV2	CASRPLSSSIPLDEQFF